The 28 T cell receptor beta chains reported below all come from one sample, sequenced in a study of blood T cell repertoires in COVID-19. Some clones are missing from TCRdb's copy, which holds only in-frame ones; the method was immunoSEQ multiplex PCR. The data show about 90,000 clones, about 90% seen once. The specimen was peripheral blood. All receptors come from a human donor with active COVID-19. The donor label of this sample is uncertain.

The rearrangement uses TRBV2 and TRBJ2-3, with 8 bases that match TRBD2. V lost 4 bases and J lost 2; bases outside the gene matches: 11. CDR3 length: 17 amino acids. Germline-derived CDR1 and CDR2 are SNHLY and FYNNEI. The CDR3 coding sequence is TGTGCCAGCAGTGCGGGCTCAGCGGGGGTTTTCACAGATACGCAGTATTTT. Encoded protein: CASSAGSAGVFTDTQYF.

The genes are TRBV4-2 and TRBJ2-5; 15 bases align to TRBD2. V shed 0 bases, J shed 5 bases, and the junction held 16 bases outside the gene matches. The CDR3 totals 21 residues. Germline V gene sequence: CDR1 LGHNA, CDR2 YNFKEQ. CDR3 protein: CASSQEPPGLAGGRFYETQYF. The CDR3 nucleotides read TGTGCCAGCAGCCAAGAACCCCCGGGACTAGCGGGGGGCCGTTTTTATGAGACCCAGTACTTC.

This clone has a handful of counts. The CDR3 is CASGATREAFF. The CDR3 DNA is TGTGCTAGTGGAGCTACCAGGGAAGCTTTCTTT. V is TRBV12-5 and J is TRBJ1-1; D gene unclear. CDR1 is LGHNT, CDR2 FRNRAP, per germline. The V gene lost 6 bases and the J gene lost 8 bases, with 10 bases spanning the gap. This CDR3 has 11 amino acids.

This chain links TRBV9 with TRBJ1-1; 8 positions agree with TRBD1. CDR1 and CDR2 from the germline V gene are SGDLS and YYNGEE. The CDR3 has 15 amino acids. Losses at the gene ends were 4 bases for V and 6 bases for J; bases not matched to a gene: 11. The DNA of the CDR3 is TGTGCCAGCAGCCCCCGGACAGGGTGGATCCCTGAAGCTTTCTTT. It is translated as CASSPRTGWIPEAFF.

This clone was recorded only once. This chain connects TRBV5-4 to TRBJ2-3; tentative D call: TRBD2 (6 bases). The CDR3 is made up of 16 amino acids. Trimming shortened V by 5 bases and J by 1 base, and 17 bases separated the two germline ends. The germline CDR1 and CDR2 sequences are SGHNT and YYREEE (reference sequence). The CDR3 DNA reads as TGTGCCAGCAGGGACCGTCGGGACTTCCGCACAGATACGCAGTATTTT. Protein sequence: CASRDRRDFRTDTQYF. Full variable domain (missing parts from reference TRBV5-4 and TRBJ2-3): ETGVTQSPTHLIKTRGQQVTLRCSSQSGHNTVSWYQQALGQGPQFIFQYYREEENGRGNFPPRFSGLQFPNYSSELNVNALELDDSALYLCASRDRRDFRTDTQYFGPGTRLTVL.

The V call is TRBV5-1, the J call TRBJ2-3; 9 bases map to TRBD2. V trimming: 4 bases; J trimming: 2 bases; junction bases outside the gene matches: 5. The germline CDR1 and CDR2 sequences are SGHRS and YFSETQ. CDR3 size: 15 residues. The CDR3 spells CASSVLAGDTDTQYF. As DNA, the CDR3 is TGCGCCAGCAGCGTCTTAGCGGGGGACACAGATACGCAGTATTTT.

This clone has only one observation. DNA of the CDR3: TGTGCCAGCAGCCAAGGGGCTCTGGCGTCCGGCTACACCTTC. It encodes CASSQGALASGYTF. The chain links TRBV7-2 to TRBJ1-2; possible D gene TRBD1, 5 bases. Per germline, CDR1 SGHTA and CDR2 FQGNSA. This CDR3 comprises 14 residues. V lost 5 bases, J lost 8 bases, and 18 bases lay in between.

The rearrangement joins TRBV15 to TRBJ1-6, with D possibly matching TRBD1 (6 bases). The CDR3 has 16 amino acids. Trimming left V 1 base short and J 10 bases short, with 17 bases between. Germline V lookup: CDR1 LNHNV, CDR2 YYDKDF (reference sequence). CDR3 sequence: CATSRGVNRVQSPLHF. The DNA of the CDR3 is TGTGCCACCAGCAGAGGGGTAAACAGGGTGCAATCACCCCTCCACTTT.

This clone was counted only a few times. The rearrangement joins TRBV19 to TRBJ1-3; D remains unclear. V dropped 5 bases and J dropped 2 bases, with 7 bases sitting between them. Germline values: CDR1 LNHDA, CDR2 SQIVND (reference sequence). The CDR3 has 13 amino acids. DNA of the CDR3: TGTGCCAGTAGTTCCCAGACTGGAAACACCATATATTTT. It codes for CASSSQTGNTIYF. Combining the CDR3 with reference TRBV19 and TRBJ1-3 gives the whole variable domain DGGITQSPKYLFRKEGQNVTLSCEQNLNHDAMYWYRQDPGQGLRLIYYSQIVNDFQKGDIAEGYSVSREKKESFPLTVTSAQKNPTAFYLCASSSQTGNTIYFGEGSWLTVV.

The chain links TRBV7-7 to TRBJ1-3; 7 nucleotides align to TRBD1. V gave up 5 bases and J gave up 5 bases; unmatched junction bases: 9. CDR1 is SSHAT, CDR2 FNYEAQ, per germline (reference sequence). The CDR3 runs 15 residues. CDR3 nucleotides: TGTGCCAGCAGCCCTGGACCAGGGGGTCGAAACACCATATATTTT. It encodes CASSPGPGGRNTIYF.

V gene TRBV19 combines with J gene TRBJ1-5, with D tentatively TRBD1 (5 bases). CDR1 LNHDA and CDR2 SQIVND come from the germline V gene (reference sequence). Trimming removed 7 bases at V and 5 bases at J, with 15 bases between. There are 14 residues in the CDR3. The CDR3 DNA sequence: TGTGCCAGTACCCCAGGGCTCTTAGATCAGCCCCAGCATTTT. Protein sequence: CASTPGLLDQPQHF.

CDR3: CASKGQGRGQPQHF. The CDR3 region has the DNA TGTGCCAGCAAAGGACAAGGACGTGGACAGCCCCAGCATTTT. The chain joins TRBV6-5 to TRBJ1-5; tentatively, D is TRBD1 (5 bases). V lost 7 bases to trimming and J lost 7 bases, with 17 bases between them. This CDR3 is 14 amino acids long. The germline V gene encodes CDR1 MNHEY and CDR2 SVGAGI.

The chain links TRBV28 to TRBJ2-1; 8 bases align to TRBD2. The CDR3 contains 21 residues. Germline lookup yields CDR1 MDHEN and CDR2 SYDVKM. The J segment lost 0 bases and the V segment lost 5 bases, leaving 21 bases of the junction unmatched. CDR3 amino acids: CASSPIGGGGSLYDSYNEQFF. As DNA, the CDR3 is TGTGCCAGCAGTCCAATAGGCGGCGGGGGGTCCCTATACGACTCCTACAATGAGCAGTTCTTC.

The CDR3 region is CASSLEIAETQYF. The DNA for the CDR3 is TGCGCCAGCAGCTTGGAAATAGCTGAGACCCAGTACTTC. V gene TRBV5-1 combines with J gene TRBJ2-5; D uncertain. V lost 0 bases to trimming and J lost 5 bases, with 8 bases between them. The CDR3 is made up of 13 amino acids. Germline loops: CDR1 SGHRS, CDR2 YFSETQ.

The rearrangement joins TRBV4-1 to TRBJ2-7; D ambiguous. Trimming stripped 0 bases from V and 3 bases from J, with 9 bases between. CDR3 length: 14 amino acids. CDR1 is MGHRA, CDR2 YSYEKL, per germline. The chain's CDR3 is CASSQEQLLYEQYF. The CDR3 DNA is TGCGCCAGCAGCCAAGAACAGCTACTCTACGAGCAGTACTTC.

This clone is a singleton in its sample. V gene TRBV15 combines with J gene TRBJ1-5, with D maybe TRBD1 (5 bases). Germline CDR1 and CDR2: LNHNV and YYDKDF (reference sequence). This CDR3 spans 16 amino acids. Trimming removed 0 bases at V and 1 base at J, with 10 bases between. CDR3 DNA: TGTGCCACCAGCAGAGAGTTCGGGGGGAGCAATCAGCCCCAGCATTTT. Translating it yields CATSREFGGSNQPQHF.

CDR3: CASSGGVKDTQYF. The CDR3 DNA reads as TGTGCCAGCAGTGGCGGGGTGAAAGATACGCAGTATTTT. The V call is TRBV12-3 or TRBV12-4, the J call TRBJ2-3, with D possibly TRBD2 on 6 matching bases. The CDR3 loop spans 13 amino acids. With 5 bases removed from V and 5 bases from J, the gap between germline ends came to 11 bases.

The V call is TRBV7-2, the J call TRBJ1-5; D is perhaps TRBD1 (6 bases). Germline loops: CDR1 SGHTA, CDR2 FQGNSA. The CDR3 extends over 13 amino acids. V shed 3 bases and J shed 7 bases, with 10 bases lying between them. CDR3 residues: CASSLARGQPQHF. CDR3 bases: TGTGCCAGCAGCTTGGCCAGGGGCCAGCCCCAGCATTTT.

The CDR3 loop reads CASSSRGDRGDRNIQYF. CDR3 bases: TGTGCCAGCAGCTCCAGGGGGGACAGGGGAGACAGAAACATTCAGTACTTC. This chain joins TRBV7-9 and TRBJ2-4; 10 nucleotides match TRBD1. The germline gives CDR1 SEHNR, CDR2 FQNEAQ (reference sequence). This CDR3 is 17 amino acids long. V dropped 4 bases and J dropped 6; count of bases not matched to a gene: 12.

The V gene is TRBV19, the J gene TRBJ1-5, with 7 bases that match TRBD1. The germline V gene encodes CDR1 LNHDA and CDR2 SQIVND (reference sequence). Trimming at V came to 9 bases and at J to 4 bases, leaving 18 bases not matched to a gene. CDR3 length: 17 residues. The CDR3 DNA is TGTGCCAGCGAGGGAAGGAGGGACAGAGACTTAAATCAGCCCCAGCATTTT. Translating it yields CASEGRRDRDLNQPQHF. The whole variable domain, filled in from reference TRBV19 and TRBJ1-5, reads DGGITQSPKYLFRKEGQNVTLSCEQNLNHDAMYWYRQDPGQGLRLIYYSQIVNDFQKGDIAEGYSVSREKKESFPLTVTSAQKNPTAFYLCASEGRRDRDLNQPQHFGDGTRLSIL.

This sequence joins TRBV18 and TRBJ1-5; D gene ambiguous. Germline lookup yields CDR1 KGHSH and CDR2 LQKENI. This CDR3 is built from 16 residues. V was trimmed by 6 bases and J by 3 bases, leaving 18 bases between them. The DNA for the CDR3 is TGTGCCAGCTCCCCAGGAACTCAGAGGAACAATCAGCCCCAGCATTTT. Its translation: CASSPGTQRNNQPQHF. Variable domain in full (rest from reference TRBV18 and TRBJ1-5): NAGVMQNPRHLVRRRGQEARLRCSPMKGHSHVYWYRQLPEEGLKFMVYLQKENIIDESGMPKERFSAEFPKEGPSILRIQQVVRGDSAAYFCASSPGTQRNNQPQHFGDGTRLSIL.

This chain uses TRBV7-3 with TRBJ2-1, with 11 bases aligning to TRBD2. The germline gives CDR1 SGHTA, CDR2 FQGTGA. This CDR3 is 17 amino acids long. Trimming took 4 bases from V and 4 from J; bases not matched to a gene: 9. The DNA for the CDR3 is TGTGCCAGCAGCTCCCTACACAGGACTAGCGGGTACAATGAGCAGTTCTTC. Translation: CASSSLHRTSGYNEQFF.

The chain links TRBV15 to TRBJ1-6; weak D call: TRBD1 (6 bases). The CDR3 extends over 14 amino acids. In germline, CDR1 is LNHNV, CDR2 YYDKDF (reference sequence). The ends were cut back, 3 bases at V and 10 bases at J, with 13 bases in the middle. CDR3: CATSRGGGNSPLHF. CDR3 DNA: TGTGCCACCAGCAGGGGAGGGGGGAACTCACCCCTCCACTTT.

The chain recombines TRBV9 with TRBJ2-3, with 7 bases identical to TRBD1. With V trimmed by 2 bases and J by 2 bases, 2 bases remained unmatched. The CDR3 runs to 14 residues. Germline V gene sequence: CDR1 SGDLS, CDR2 YYNGEE. The CDR3 loop reads CASSVDRATDTQYF. CDR3 nucleotides: TGTGCCAGCAGCGTCGACAGGGCCACAGATACGCAGTATTTT.

The chain uses TRBV11-3 and TRBJ2-1; D is possibly TRBD2 (6 bases). Trimming stripped 3 bases from V and 2 bases from J, with 8 bases between. The CDR3 contains 14 residues. Germline CDR1 reads SGHNT; CDR2 reads YENEEA. CDR3 region: CASSLEGAYNEQFF. CDR3 nucleotides: TGTGCCAGCAGCTTGGAGGGAGCCTACAATGAGCAGTTCTTC.

V gene TRBV6-5 combines with J gene TRBJ1-2; 7 positions agree with TRBD1. The CDR3 loop spans 13 amino acids. Per germline, CDR1 MNHEY and CDR2 SVGAGI. V was clipped by 5 bases and J by 2 bases; unmatched bases: 2. CDR3 coding DNA: TGTGCCAGCAGTCAACAGGGGAACTATGGCTACACCTTC. Residues: CASSQQGNYGYTF.

J is TRBJ1-2 and V is TRBV28; no definite D call. V lost 5 bases, J lost 5 bases, and 9 bases lay in between. This CDR3 contains 12 residues. CDR1 and CDR2 (germline): MDHEN, SYDVKM. The chain's CDR3 is CASSPLMYGYTF. CDR3 nucleotide sequence: TGTGCCAGCAGTCCCCTTATGTATGGCTACACCTTC.

The chain joins TRBV28 to TRBJ2-7; 10 bases align to TRBD1. This CDR3 is 15 amino acids long. The germline gives CDR1 MDHEN, CDR2 SYDVKM. V gave up 3 bases and J gave up 2 bases; unmatched junction bases: 4. The CDR3 DNA follows: TGTGCCAGCAGTTTCGGACAGGGGGTACCCTACGAGCAGTACTTC. Translating gives CASSFGQGVPYEQYF.